The clone carrying this T cell receptor beta chain was recorded many times. What it recognizes is unknown. TCRdb re-called the multiplex PCR reads through MiXCR, storing one row per CDR3 protein. The repertoire holds about 150,000 distinct CDR3 sequences, 20% to 25% seen once, with 2.5% to 3% in the top ten. The lymph nodes were axillary draining lymph nodes from breast cancer patients. This entry is derived from a study of breast tumors, draining lymph nodes, adjacent tissues. Study results and limitations: Findings are consistent with lymph node origin and intratumoral expansion of most tumor T cells.

The germline gives CDR1 SQVTM, CDR2 ANQGSEA. Trimming left V 6 bases short and J 0 bases short, with 12 bases between. The length of the CDR3 is 14 residues. Sequencing was done on a sample of axillary lymph node tissue. The chain links TRBV29-1 to TRBJ1-3, with TRBD1 as a possible D gene (6 bases). This sequence originates from a female donor with breast cancer. Some clones in this sample may be carry-over from other donors' samples. This CDR3 reads CSVAGGISGNTIYF. The CDR3 DNA is TGCAGCGTGGCCGGGGGCATCTCTGGAAACACCATATATTTT.